The source of this T cell receptor (beta chain) is a study of CXCR3-negative and CXCR3-positive naive CD8 T cells. As for this clonotype: The antigen is unknown.

Whole-study results and caveats: CXCR3-expressing naive cells carried TRB CDR3s more hydrophobic than those of CXCR3-negative naive cells. The study found that naive CXCR3-negative and CXCR3-positive cells shared TRBV-TRBJ usage, while memory cells differed.

The study made its TRB cDNA libraries by 5' RACE, adding UMI labels. TCRdb re-called the 5' RACE reads, yielding one record per CDR3 amino acid sequence without DNA. This repertoire includes some 140,000 distinct CDR3 sequences. The V gene's germline CDR1 is SEHNR and CDR2 FQNEAQ (reference sequence). CDR3 size: 13 residues. The TCR originated in a human donor in good health. Some clones in this sample may be carry-over from other donors' samples. The chain employs TRBV7-9 and TRBJ2-2; checking the TCRdb D call of TRBD1 is not possible without DNA. Sequencing was performed on naive CXCR3+ CD8+ T cells from blood. Subset reported: CD45RO-CCR7+CD27+CD95- naive CD8+ T cells expressing CXCR3 (TNR3+). The CDR3 is CASSLVGTAELFF.